Shown below are 9 T cell receptor beta chains from a single sample sequenced in a study of technical replicates of blood from a few donors. Assay used: immunoSEQ multiplex PCR; TCRdb lists only in-frame clones, some missing. Here the sample spans 65,000 to 90,000 clones, nearly 99% being singletons. Sequencing used T cells isolated from PBMCs. The receptors derive from a human donor in good health.

This clone came up once. The V gene is TRBV7-8, the J gene TRBJ2-3; 10 bases match TRBD2. Trimming removed 0 bases from V and 0 bases from J; junction bases left unmatched: 9. Germline assignment: CDR1 SGHVS and CDR2 FQNEAQ. There are 19 residues in the CDR3. The CDR3 protein is CASSLAPSTSGTSTDTQYF. CDR3 nucleotide sequence: TGTGCCAGCAGCTTAGCCCCTTCTACTAGCGGGACTAGCACAGATACGCAGTATTTT. Full variable domain (remainder filled in from reference TRBV7-8 and TRBJ2-3): GAGVSQSPRYKVAKRGQDVALRCDPISGHVSLFWYQQALGQGPEFLTYFQNEAQLDKSGLPSDRFFAERPEGSVSTLKIQRTQQEDSAVYLCASSLAPSTSGTSTDTQYFGPGTRLTVL.

The V call is TRBV10-2, the J call TRBJ1-5, with 11 bases fitting TRBD1. The CDR3 length is 17 residues. J gave up 5 bases and V 6 bases, and 12 bases lay outside the gene matches. Germline V gene sequence: CDR1 WSHSY, CDR2 SAAADI. DNA of the CDR3: TGCGCCAGCAGGCCGGGACAGGGGGTCGGTGTGGATCAGCCCCAGCATTTT. This sequence encodes CASRPGQGVGVDQPQHF.

This chain joins TRBV5-1 and TRBJ1-1, with TRBD1 matching 7 bases. V gave up 4 bases and J gave up 3 bases; unmatched junction bases: 9. The CDR3 has 15 residues. CDR1 is SGHRS and CDR2 is YFSETQ in the germline V gene. The CDR3 spells CASSASGQGDTEAFF. In nucleotides, the CDR3 is TGCGCCAGCAGCGCCTCAGGGCAGGGGGACACTGAAGCTTTCTTT.

Concerning this clone: Sequence at one end of the junction differs from germline and may be a read error. V and J are TRBV7-7 and TRBJ2-4; D is unresolved. This CDR3 comprises 13 residues. In germline, CDR1 is SSHAT, CDR2 FNYEAQ (reference sequence). The CDR3 reads CASSSSLGNIQYF. The CDR3 DNA reads as TGTGCTAGCAGCTCGAGCCTTGGAAACATTCAGTACTTC.

The chain couples TRBV6-6 to TRBJ1-1; D may be TRBD1 (5 bases). V was cut by 8 bases and J by 6 bases, with 16 bases left in between. From germline, CDR1 is MNHNY and CDR2 SVGAGI (reference sequence). The CDR3 sequence is 13 residues long. Here the CDR3 reads CASSGGPRAEAFF. The CDR3 DNA follows: TGTGCCAGCTCCGGGGGTCCTCGAGCTGAAGCTTTCTTT.

V is TRBV27 and J is TRBJ1-2, with 8 bases that match TRBD1. The CDR3 covers 13 residues. Germline V gene sequence: CDR1 MNHEY, CDR2 SMNVEV (reference sequence). V shed 7 bases, J shed 3 bases, and the junction held 4 bases outside the gene matches. DNA of the CDR3: TGTGCCAGCAAGGCAGGGGGCTACTATGGCTACACCTTC. It specifies CASKAGGYYGYTF.

This chain joins TRBV5-1 and TRBJ1-2; D is unclear. Deletions cut 0 bases from V and 0 bases from J, with 9 bases between. The germline CDR1 and CDR2 sequences are SGHRS and YFSETQ. The CDR3 extends over 15 amino acids. The CDR3 sequence: CASSLGSHTNYGYTF. CDR3 nucleotide sequence: TGCGCCAGCAGCTTGGGTAGCCATACTAACTATGGCTACACCTTC.

This chain uses TRBV19 with TRBJ1-2; D is unclear. CDR3 length: 13 amino acids. Germline V CDR1 and CDR2: LNHDA, SQIVND (reference sequence). V was trimmed by 3 bases and J by 3 bases, leaving 8 bases between them. The CDR3 here is CASSMSEHYGYTF. In DNA, the CDR3 is TGTGCCAGTAGTATGAGCGAGCACTATGGCTACACCTTC.

As concerns this clone: Other DNA sequences of this sample code for an identical CDR3. The rearrangement links TRBV30 to TRBJ1-1; D remains unclear. CDR1 is GTSNPN, CDR2 SVGIG, per germline (reference sequence). V was clipped by 0 bases and J by 0 bases, with 5 bases between them. This CDR3 has 13 residues. The CDR3 reads CAWSVQVNTEAFF. CDR3 DNA: TGTGCCTGGAGTGTACAAGTGAACACTGAAGCTTTCTTT.